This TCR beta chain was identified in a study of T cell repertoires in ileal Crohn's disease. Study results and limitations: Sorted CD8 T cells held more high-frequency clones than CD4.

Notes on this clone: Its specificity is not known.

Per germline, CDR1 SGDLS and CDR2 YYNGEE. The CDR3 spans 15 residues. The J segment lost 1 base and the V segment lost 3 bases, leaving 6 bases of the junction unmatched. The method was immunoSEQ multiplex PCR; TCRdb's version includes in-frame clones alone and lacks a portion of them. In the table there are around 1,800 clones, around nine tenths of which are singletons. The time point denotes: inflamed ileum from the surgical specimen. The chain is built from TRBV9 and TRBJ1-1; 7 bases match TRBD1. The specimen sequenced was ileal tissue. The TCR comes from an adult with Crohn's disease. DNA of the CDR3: TGTGCCAGCAGCGAGGGGGGACAGCAGAACACTGAAGCTTTCTTT. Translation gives CASSEGGQQNTEAFF. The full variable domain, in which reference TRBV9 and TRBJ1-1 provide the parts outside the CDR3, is DSGVTQTPKHLITATGQRVTLRCSPRSGDLSVYWYQQSLDQGLQFLIQYYNGEERAKGNILERFSAQQFPDLHSELNLSSLELGDSALYFCASSEGGQQNTEAFFGQGTRLTVV.